This T cell receptor beta chain was retrieved from a study of OX40 agonist ivuxolimab in advanced cancers. Profiling relied on immunoSEQ multiplex PCR, and the TCRdb table lists in-frame clones only, not all of them. The repertoire holds fewer than 200,000 clones, with approximately 94% as singletons. Germline loops: CDR1 SGHTS, CDR2 YDEGEE. The ends were cut back, 1 base at V and 6 bases at J, with 1 base in the middle. The CDR3 runs 11 residues. The sample in question was CD4+ or CD8+ T cells sorted from blood, obtained in a trial of the OX40 agonist ivuxolimab. The rearrangement uses TRBV5-8 and TRBJ1-4; the D is unclear. This receptor was identified in an adult with an advanced solid tumor such as melanoma, head and neck, liver or kidney cancer. The CDR3 DNA reads TGTGCCAGCAGCTTGTATGAAAAACTGTTTTTT. This sequence encodes CASSLYEKLFF.